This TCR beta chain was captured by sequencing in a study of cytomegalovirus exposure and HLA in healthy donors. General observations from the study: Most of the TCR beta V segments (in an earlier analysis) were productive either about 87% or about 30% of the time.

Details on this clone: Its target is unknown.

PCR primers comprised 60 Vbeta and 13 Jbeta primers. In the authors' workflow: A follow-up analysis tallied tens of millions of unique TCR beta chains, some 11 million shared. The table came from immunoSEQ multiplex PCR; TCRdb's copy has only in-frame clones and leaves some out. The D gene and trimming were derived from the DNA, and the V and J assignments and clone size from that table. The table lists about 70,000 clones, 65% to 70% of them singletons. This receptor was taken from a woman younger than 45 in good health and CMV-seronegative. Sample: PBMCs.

The CDR3 region is CASSPRTGLVGEQYF. In DNA form, the CDR3 reads TGTGCCAGCAGCCCAAGGACAGGGCTGGTGGGTGAGCAGTACTTC. The chain carries TRBV7-9 and TRBJ2-7, with 8 bases matching TRBD1. Germline CDR1 SEHNR, CDR2 FQNEAQ (reference sequence). The V gene end was trimmed by 5 bases and the J gene end by 7 bases; junction bases not matched to a gene: 13. The length of the CDR3 is 15 residues.